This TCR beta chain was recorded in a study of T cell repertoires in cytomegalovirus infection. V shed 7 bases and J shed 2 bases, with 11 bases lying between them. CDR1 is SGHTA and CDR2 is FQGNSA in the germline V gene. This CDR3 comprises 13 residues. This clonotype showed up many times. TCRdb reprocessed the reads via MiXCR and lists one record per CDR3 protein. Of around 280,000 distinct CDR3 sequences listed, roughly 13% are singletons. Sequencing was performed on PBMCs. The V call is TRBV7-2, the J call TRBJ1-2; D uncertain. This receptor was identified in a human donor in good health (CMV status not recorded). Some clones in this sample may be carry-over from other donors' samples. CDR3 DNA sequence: TGTGCCAGCACCTACGGAGGGAACTATGGCTACACCTTC. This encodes CASTYGGNYGYTF.